These 13 T cell receptor beta chains share one sample of origin, sequenced in a study of TIL therapy for anti-PD-1-resistant metastatic lung cancer. The libraries were made with immunoSEQ v3. Sequencing was performed with immunoSEQ multiplex PCR; in TCRdb, only in-frame clones are kept and a portion is missing. Found here are just under 60,000 clones, roughly 69% of them singletons; the top ten hold about 6.8%. Stated time point: pre-treatment sample, taken before nivolumab and TIL therapy. Sample: blood, taken at baseline. These receptors were collected from a person between 25 and 79 years old with non-small cell lung cancer.

V and J are TRBV6-1 and TRBJ2-3; D not resolved. Germline loops: CDR1 MNHNS, CDR2 SASEGT. The CDR3 is made up of 13 amino acids. The V gene lost 8 bases and the J gene lost 2 bases, with 11 bases spanning the gap. This CDR3 reads CASLRPATDTQYF. For the CDR3, the DNA is TGTGCCAGCCTGCGGCCGGCCACAGATACGCAGTATTTT.

This chain uses TRBV10-3 with TRBJ1-5; TRBD1 matches at 8 bases. This CDR3 has 16 amino acids. Germline values: CDR1 ENHRY, CDR2 SYGVKD. Trimming cost V 0 bases and J 6 bases; bases outside gene matches: 7. The CDR3 DNA is TGTGCCATCAGTGAGTCGATGGCAGGGGGCGGTCAGCCCCAGCATTTT. As protein: CAISESMAGGGQPQHF.

The chain is built from TRBV15 and TRBJ1-2, with a possible D match to TRBD1 (6 bases). Between the trimmed V and J ends, which lost 1 base and 8 bases, there was a span of 14 bases. Germline V lookup: CDR1 LNHNV, CDR2 YYDKDF (reference sequence). The CDR3 extends over 14 amino acids. The CDR3 nucleotides are TGTGCCACCAGCAGAGGGGGGGGCGTGGACGGCTACACCTTC. This gives the protein CATSRGGGVDGYTF.

This clone has a handful of counts. The chain is built from TRBV5-4 and TRBJ1-2, with D possibly TRBD1 on 5 matching bases. V lost 0 bases, J lost 0 bases, and 6 bases lay in between. This CDR3 contains 14 residues. In germline, CDR1 is SGHNT, CDR2 YYREEE (reference sequence). The CDR3 here is CASSLVGANYGYTF. The CDR3 nucleotides read TGTGCCAGCAGCTTGGTGGGGGCTAACTATGGCTACACCTTC.

The chain joins TRBV5-4 to TRBJ1-4, with 7 bases aligning to TRBD1. This CDR3 comprises 14 residues. J lost 4 bases, V lost 5 bases, and 5 bases had no gene match. Per germline, CDR1 SGHNT and CDR2 YYREEE (reference sequence). CDR3: CASSSGGGNEKLFF. The CDR3 DNA reads TGTGCCAGCAGTTCAGGGGGGGGTAATGAAAAACTGTTTTTT.

The chain has TRBV6-1 and TRBJ1-4; perhaps TRBD1 as D (5 bases). CDR3 length: 14 amino acids. V lost 3 bases to trimming and J lost 2 bases, with 7 bases between them. Germline V gene lookup returns CDR1 MNHNS and CDR2 SASEGT. The CDR3 sequence: CASSDRGTNEKLFF. Written as DNA, the CDR3 is TGTGCCAGCAGTGATCGGGGGACTAATGAAAAACTGTTTTTT.

This clone was seen a few times. The rearrangement joins TRBV19 to TRBJ2-6, with unresolved D. Trimming took 1 base from V and 3 from J, leaving 7 bases between them. CDR3 length: 15 amino acids. Germline V gives CDR1 LNHDA, CDR2 SQIVND (reference sequence). CDR3: CASSIGGFGANVLTF. In DNA form, the CDR3 reads TGTGCCAGTAGTATAGGTGGGTTTGGGGCCAACGTCCTGACTTTC.

The V and J genes are TRBV5-4 and TRBJ2-3; the match to TRBD1 covers 10 bases. V dropped 2 bases and J dropped 4; count of bases not matched to a gene: 4. The CDR3 is 15 amino acids. CDR1 is SGHNT, CDR2 YYREEE, per germline (reference sequence). Here the CDR3 DNA reads TGTGCCAGCAGCTTCCCGGGGACAGGGGCAGATACGCAGTATTTT. Translation gives CASSFPGTGADTQYF.

The CDR3 is CASSLLEGQGISPLHF. The CDR3 bases are TGTGCCAGCAGCTTACTGGAGGGACAGGGGATCTCACCCCTCCACTTT. V and J are TRBV7-8 and TRBJ1-6; 10 bases line up with TRBD1. The trim removed 2 bases at V and 10 bases at J, leaving 8 bases unmatched. The CDR3 spans 16 residues. Germline values: CDR1 SGHVS, CDR2 FQNEAQ.

The chain links TRBV27 to TRBJ1-2; 10 bases align to TRBD1. The ends lost 3 bases at V and 8 bases at J; junction bases unmatched: 12. The CDR3 has 16 amino acids. Germline V lookup: CDR1 MNHEY, CDR2 SMNVEV (reference sequence). The CDR3, as DNA: TGTGCCAGCAGTTTTCGATTTCGGGACAGGGGCTACGGCTACACCTTC. Residues: CASSFRFRDRGYGYTF.

This chain links TRBV30 with TRBJ2-1; TRBD2 agrees at 7 bases. The junction had 8 bases not matched to a gene; V was cut back by 3 bases and J by 9 bases. Germline assignment: CDR1 GTSNPN and CDR2 SVGIG (reference sequence). CDR3 length: 13 amino acids. The CDR3 sequence is CAWRQPAGVEQFF. For the CDR3, the DNA is TGTGCCTGGAGACAACCGGCGGGAGTTGAGCAGTTCTTC.

J is TRBJ2-5 and V is TRBV11-3, with 7 nucleotides matching TRBD2. The better agreement between TRBJ2-7 and the DNA end casts doubt on the J call. Germline V CDR1 and CDR2: SGHNT, YENEEA. This CDR3 is built from 15 residues. The chain's CDR3 is CASSSRGAGSYEQYF. CDR3 bases: TGTGCCAGCAGCTCGCGGGGAGCGGGGTCCTACGAGCAGTACTTC.

The rearrangement links TRBV11-3 to TRBJ2-3; D gene unclear. The CDR3 covers 15 residues. Germline-derived CDR1 and CDR2 are SGHNT and YENEEA. Trimming left V 0 bases short and J 1 base short, with 8 bases between. The CDR3, as DNA: TGTGCCAGCAGCTTAGATGACCACCGCACAGATACGCAGTATTTT. Protein sequence: CASSLDDHRTDTQYF.